The 22 T cell receptor beta chains reported below all come from one sample, sequenced in a study of tumor and adjacent non-tumor tissue in lung cancer. RNA was extracted from bulk tissue without any cell sorting. This non-tumor lung sample came from over 3 cm beyond the tumor edge. A modified ARM-PCR protocol with three rounds of nested PCR amplified TCRbeta. Each CDR3 protein gets one entry after TCRdb re-called the multiplex PCR reads with MiXCR. Of 45,000 to 65,000 distinct CDR3 sequences in the sample, around three quarters were seen once. The sequencing input was distant non-tumor lung tissue. These receptors came from a woman in her sixties with non-small cell lung cancer.

Remarks on this clonotype: One end of the junction fails to match germline, which may point to a read error. The rearrangement joins TRBV6-5 to TRBJ1-5; the D is unclear. CDR1 MNHEY and CDR2 SVGAGI come from the germline V gene. CDR3 length: 14 amino acids. CDR3 sequence reads: CVSSYSTLNQPQHF. CDR3 DNA sequence: TGTGTCAGCAGTTACTCCACTCTCAATCAGCCCCAGCACTTT.

The chain carries TRBV6-2 or TRBV6-3 and TRBJ1-5, with a weak D call TRBD1 (5 bases). The CDR3 totals 14 residues. The V end was cut by 7 bases, the J end by 7 bases, with 17 bases between. Germline values: CDR1 MNHEY, CDR2 SVGEGT. In DNA, the CDR3 is TGTGCCAGCATGGATGGGGGAAAGGAGCAGCCCCAGCATTTT. This sequence encodes CASMDGGKEQPQHF.

This clonotype was seen more than once but under ten times. Relative to the germline gene, one junction end is altered; a read error may explain this. The V call is TRBV6-1, the J call TRBJ2-3; 8 bases align to TRBD2. Germline V gene lookup returns CDR1 MNHNS and CDR2 SASEGT. The CDR3 runs 14 residues. CDR3 DNA: TGTGGCAGCAGTGTACGGGAGGGCACAGATACGCAATATTTT. This codes for CGSSVREGTDTQYF.

In this sample, this clonotype turned up many times. The final CDR3 position lacks the conserved phenylalanine or tryptophan, pointing to a likely read error. This chain uses TRBV28 with TRBJ2-3, with 7 bases lining up with TRBD2. Germline loops: CDR1 MDHEN, CDR2 SYDVKM. V lost 6 bases, J lost 5 bases, and 11 bases stayed unmatched. This CDR3 is built from 15 residues. CDR3 coding DNA: TGTGCCAGCAGCCGACTAGCCCAGGGTAGAGATACGCAGTATCTT. Translated: CASSRLAQGRDTQYL.

The chain carries TRBV20-1 and TRBJ2-5, with a possible D match to TRBD2 (6 bases). The V gene's germline CDR1 is DFQATT and CDR2 SNEGSKA (reference sequence). Trimming shortened V by 5 bases and J by 5 bases, and 21 bases separated the two germline ends. This CDR3 is 15 amino acids long. DNA of the CDR3: TGCAGTGCTCCCTGGACTAAGGTGGCCTTTGAGACCCAGTACTTC. It yields the protein CSAPWTKVAFETQYF.

The chain couples TRBV11-2 to TRBJ1-1; 8 bases agree with TRBD1. Trimming removed 3 bases from V and 0 bases from J; junction bases left unmatched: 9. CDR3 size: 17 residues. Germline assignment: CDR1 SGHAT and CDR2 FQNNGV. CDR3: CASSLNRGCRLNTEAFF. The CDR3, as DNA: TGTGCCAGCAGCTTGAACAGGGGGTGCCGACTGAACACTGAAGCTTTCTTT.

To note about this clonotype: This may arise from a read error, as a much more abundant clone is one base away. The V call is TRBV20-1, the J call TRBJ2-5, with 14 bases fitting TRBD2. The germline gives CDR1 DFQATT, CDR2 SNEGSKA (reference sequence). V gave up 6 bases and J gave up 9 bases; unmatched junction bases: 6. This CDR3 has 13 residues. CDR3 amino acids: CSAQGLAGESQYF. Written as DNA, the CDR3 is TGCAGTGCACAGGGACTAGCGGGGGAGTCCCAGTACTTC.

This clonotype came up once. The gene calls are TRBV4-3 and TRBJ1-1; D uncertain. CDR3 size: 15 residues. Germline V gene sequence: CDR1 LGHNA, CDR2 YSLEER. V lost 0 bases and J 6 bases, leaving 14 bases between the germline ends. The CDR3 DNA reads as TGCGCCAGCAGCCAAGAGTGGGGTGCTCGAGCTGAAGCTTTCTTT. Protein product: CASSQEWGARAEAFF.

This clonotype was observed a single time. The chain joins TRBV4-3 to TRBJ2-1, with 7 bases fitting TRBD2. Germline CDR1 is LGHNA and CDR2 is YSLEER. Trimming took 0 bases from V and 7 from J; bases not matched to a gene: 6. CDR3 length: 15 residues. The CDR3 reads CASSQDPSGTNEQFF. The CDR3 DNA sequence: TGCGCCAGCAGCCAAGATCCAAGCGGGACGAATGAGCAGTTCTTC.

By frequency in the sample, this clonotype is medium-sized. The rearrangement links TRBV12-3 or TRBV12-4 to TRBJ2-7; 12 bases fit TRBD2. Trimming at V came to 4 bases and at J to 4 bases, leaving 8 bases not matched to a gene. The CDR3 contains 16 residues. The CDR3 sequence: CASSSRLAGVQYEQYF. In nucleotides, the CDR3 is TGTGCCAGCAGTTCTAGACTAGCGGGGGTCCAATACGAGCAGTACTTC.

As for this clonotype: Its ends do not fully match the called genes, so a read error is possible. The rearrangement links TRBV4-3 to TRBJ1-2, with a tentative D call TRBD1 (5 bases). The CDR3 consists of 15 residues. Germline assignment: CDR1 LGHNA and CDR2 YSLEER. The DNA of the CDR3 is TGCGCCAGCAGCCATCCGGACAAGGCTAACTATGGTTACACCTTC. It translates to CASSHPDKANYGYTF.

Details on this clonotype: One junction end does not reproduce the germline sequence, and a read error may be involved. The rearrangement joins TRBV11-1 to TRBJ2-3; perhaps TRBD1 as D (6 bases). The V gene's germline CDR1 is SGHAT and CDR2 FQDESV (reference sequence). This CDR3 has 15 residues. This CDR3 is CASGGPFSSTDTQYF. The CDR3 DNA reads as TGTGCCAGCGGGGGCCCGTTCTCCAGCACAGATACGCAATATTTT. Variable domain in full (rest from reference TRBV11-1 and TRBJ2-3): EAEVAQSPRYKITEKSQAVAFWCDPISGHATLYWYRQILGQGPELLVQFQDESVVDDSQLPKDRFSAERLKGVDSTLKIQPAELGDSAMYLCASGGPFSSTDTQYFGPGTRLTVL.

The V and J genes are TRBV4-1 and TRBJ2-1; 9 nucleotides agree with TRBD1. Trimming cost V 11 bases and J 9 bases; bases outside gene matches: 26. This CDR3 has 18 residues. The V gene's germline CDR1 is MGHRA and CDR2 YSYEKL. Here the CDR3 DNA reads TGCGCCCGCACCCCTAAATCTACCCCGGGACAGGGTCGTGGTGAGCAGTTCTTC. This encodes CARTPKSTPGQGRGEQFF.

The J gene is TRBJ2-5, the V gene TRBV5-8, with 8 bases that match TRBD2. This CDR3 is built from 15 residues. The V gene's germline CDR1 is SGHTS and CDR2 YDEGEE. Trimming at V came to 4 bases and at J to 7 bases, leaving 12 bases not matched to a gene. The CDR3: CASSGSAGGIGTQYF. CDR3 nucleotide sequence: TGTGCCAGCAGCGGGTCTGCGGGAGGAATAGGGACCCAGTACTTC.

Concerning this clonotype itself: This may be a read error, as it is one base from a much larger clone. This sequence joins TRBV12-3 or TRBV12-4 and TRBJ1-4; unclear D gene. The CDR3 totals 11 residues. Trimming pared 10 bases from V and 12 bases from J, leaving 15 bases between. CDR3 region: CANIHRGELFF. DNA for the CDR3: TGTGCCAACATCCACAGAGGAGAACTGTTTTTT.

This clonotype was detected ten times or more. The chain uses TRBV12-3 or TRBV12-4 and TRBJ1-2; D is unclear. CDR3 length equals 13 residues. V lost 8 bases and J lost 6, with 16 bases in between. The CDR3 nucleotides read TGTGCCAGCTCCAGTGGGAGGTTCGATGGCTACACCTTC. This gives the protein CASSSGRFDGYTF.

For this clonotype: One end of the junction does not line up with germline, which may come from a read error. V usage is TRBV9 and J usage is TRBJ2-5, with TRBD2 matching over 7 bases. The CDR3 contains 15 residues. Germline V gene data show CDR1 as SGDLS and CDR2 as YYNGEE. In nucleotides, the CDR3 is TGTGCCAGCAGCTTAGTTTATGGGAGGGAAGAGACCCAGCACTTC. This sequence encodes CASSLVYGREETQHF.

As regards this clonotype: The junction differs from germline at one of its ends, possibly a read error. CDR3 amino acids: CSVRPAGKEQFF. CDR3 DNA sequence: TGTAGCGTTAGACCTGCGGGAAAAGAGCAGTTCTTC. This chain connects TRBV29-1 to TRBJ2-1; possibly TRBD2 for D (6 bases). CDR3 length: 12 residues. CDR1 SQVTM and CDR2 ANQGSEA come from the germline V gene.

On this clonotype itself: At one end the junction does not follow the germline gene, possibly because of a read error. The chain is built from TRBV6-5 and TRBJ2-2, with TRBD2 matching over 11 bases. CDR1 is MNHEY, CDR2 SVGAGI, per germline. The CDR3 consists of 17 residues. Written as DNA, the CDR3 is TGTGTCAGCAGCCGACTAGCGGGGATCGATAACACAGGGGAGCTGTTTTTT. Its translation: CVSSRLAGIDNTGELFF.

About this clonotype: The junction does not match germline at one end; this may be a read error. CDR3: CGSSPAGNSNQSQHF. The CDR3 nucleotides read TGCGGCAGCAGCCCAGCCGGGAATAGCAATCAGTCCCAGCATTTT. The V call is TRBV4-1, the J call TRBJ1-5; the D is unclear. The CDR3 loop spans 15 amino acids. The V gene's germline CDR1 is MGHRA and CDR2 YSYEKL.

This chain's CDR3 is CASSRDARVTNEKLFF. CDR3 nucleotide sequence: TGCGCCAGCAGCCGAGATGCAAGGGTGACTAATGAAAAACTGTTTTTT. This chain joins TRBV4-3 and TRBJ1-4; D remains ambiguous. The germline CDR1 and CDR2 sequences are LGHNA and YSLEER. CDR3 length: 16 residues. Trimming took 4 bases from V and 2 from J, leaving 14 bases between them.

The sample holds one count of this clonotype. The CDR3 end shows no conserved phenylalanine or tryptophan, and so a read error is likely. The chain joins TRBV4-3 to TRBJ2-6; maybe TRBD1 (6 bases). The germline gives CDR1 LGHNA, CDR2 YSLEER. This CDR3 spans 16 amino acids. The CDR3 loop is CTSSHLQGDGANILTL. The CDR3 DNA is TGCACCAGCAGCCATCTACAGGGTGATGGGGCCAACATCCTGACTTTA.